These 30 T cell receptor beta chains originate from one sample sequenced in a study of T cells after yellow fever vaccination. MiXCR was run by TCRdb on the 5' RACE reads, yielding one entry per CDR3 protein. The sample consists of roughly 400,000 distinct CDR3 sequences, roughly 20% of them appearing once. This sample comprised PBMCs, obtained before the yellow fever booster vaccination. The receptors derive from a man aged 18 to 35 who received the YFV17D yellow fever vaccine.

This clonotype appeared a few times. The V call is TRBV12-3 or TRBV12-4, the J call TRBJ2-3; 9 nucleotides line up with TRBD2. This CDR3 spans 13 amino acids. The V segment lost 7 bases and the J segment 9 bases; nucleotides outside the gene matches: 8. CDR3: CASTPSAGGTQYF. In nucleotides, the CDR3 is TGTGCCAGCACCCCTTCCGCGGGGGGGACGCAGTATTTT.

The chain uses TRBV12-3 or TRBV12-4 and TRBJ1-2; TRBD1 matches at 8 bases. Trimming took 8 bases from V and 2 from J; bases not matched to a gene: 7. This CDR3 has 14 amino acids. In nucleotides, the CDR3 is TGTGCCAGCGGGTCTAGGACAGGGAACTATGGCTACACCTTC. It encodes CASGSRTGNYGYTF.

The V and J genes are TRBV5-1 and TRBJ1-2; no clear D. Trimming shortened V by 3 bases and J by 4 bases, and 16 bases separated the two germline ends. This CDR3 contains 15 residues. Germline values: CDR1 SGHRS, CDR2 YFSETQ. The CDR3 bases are TGCGCCAGCAGCTCTGCCGGGCCGGCAGGCTATGGCTACACCTTC. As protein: CASSSAGPAGYGYTF.

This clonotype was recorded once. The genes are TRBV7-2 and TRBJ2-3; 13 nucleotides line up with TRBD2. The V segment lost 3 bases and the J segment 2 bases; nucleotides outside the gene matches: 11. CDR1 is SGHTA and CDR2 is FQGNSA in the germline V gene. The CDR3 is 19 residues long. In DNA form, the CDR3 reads TGTGCCAGCAGCTTGACTAGCGGGGGGCTCCCCGGGGACACAGATACGCAGTATTTT. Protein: CASSLTSGGLPGDTDTQYF.

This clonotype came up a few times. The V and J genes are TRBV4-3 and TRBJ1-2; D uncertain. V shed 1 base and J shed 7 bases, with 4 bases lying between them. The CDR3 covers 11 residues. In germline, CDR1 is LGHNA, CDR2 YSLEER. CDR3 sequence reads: CASSQGLGYTF. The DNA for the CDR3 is TGCGCCAGCAGCCAAGGTCTTGGCTACACCTTC.

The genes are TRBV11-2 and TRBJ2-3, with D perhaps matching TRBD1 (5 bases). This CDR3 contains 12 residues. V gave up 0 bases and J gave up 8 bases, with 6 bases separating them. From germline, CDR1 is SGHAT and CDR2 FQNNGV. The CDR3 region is CASSLDQGTQYF. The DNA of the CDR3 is TGTGCCAGCAGCTTAGATCAGGGTACGCAGTATTTT.

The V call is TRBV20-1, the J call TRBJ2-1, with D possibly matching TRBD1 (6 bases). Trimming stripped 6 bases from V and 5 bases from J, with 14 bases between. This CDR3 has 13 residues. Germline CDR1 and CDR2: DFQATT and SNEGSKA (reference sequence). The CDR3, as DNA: TGCAGTGCACCTACAGGGATCCACAATGAGCAGTTCTTC. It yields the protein CSAPTGIHNEQFF.

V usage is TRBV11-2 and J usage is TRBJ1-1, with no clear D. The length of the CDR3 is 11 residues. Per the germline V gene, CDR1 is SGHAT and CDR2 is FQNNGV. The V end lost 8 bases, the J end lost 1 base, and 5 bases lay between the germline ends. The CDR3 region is CASVGNTEAFF. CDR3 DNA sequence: TGTGCCAGCGTGGGGAACACTGAAGCTTTCTTT.

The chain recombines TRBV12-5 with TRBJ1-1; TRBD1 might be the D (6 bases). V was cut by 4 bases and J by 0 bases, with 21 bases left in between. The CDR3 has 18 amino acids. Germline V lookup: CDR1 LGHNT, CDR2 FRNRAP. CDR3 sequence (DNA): TGTGCTAGTGGTTCCGACCGCTTGGGACAACGGTTGAACACTGAAGCTTTCTTT. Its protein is CASGSDRLGQRLNTEAFF.

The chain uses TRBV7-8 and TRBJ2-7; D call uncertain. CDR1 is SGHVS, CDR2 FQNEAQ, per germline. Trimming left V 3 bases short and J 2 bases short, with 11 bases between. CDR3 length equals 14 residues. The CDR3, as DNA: TGTGCCAGCAGCTTGGGCCGGATGCCCTACGAGCAGTACGTC. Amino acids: CASSLGRMPYEQYV.

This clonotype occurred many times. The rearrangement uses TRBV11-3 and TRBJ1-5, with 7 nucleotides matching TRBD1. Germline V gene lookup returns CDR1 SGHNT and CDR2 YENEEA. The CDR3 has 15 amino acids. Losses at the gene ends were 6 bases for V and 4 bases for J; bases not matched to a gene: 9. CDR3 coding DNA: TGTGCCAGCAGTCTCGGGACAGCCATTAATCAGCCCCAGCATTTT. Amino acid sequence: CASSLGTAINQPQHF.

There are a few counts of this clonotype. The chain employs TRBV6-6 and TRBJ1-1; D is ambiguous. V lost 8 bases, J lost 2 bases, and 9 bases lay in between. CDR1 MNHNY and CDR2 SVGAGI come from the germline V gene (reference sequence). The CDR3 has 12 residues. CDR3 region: CASGPINTEAFF. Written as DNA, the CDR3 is TGTGCCAGCGGGCCTATTAACACTGAAGCTTTCTTT.

The CDR3 nucleotides read TGTGCCAGCTCGGGACGCTCTGGAAACACCATATATTTT. Its translation: CASSGRSGNTIYF. V is TRBV7-2 and J is TRBJ1-3, with a tentative D call TRBD1 (5 bases). The length of the CDR3 is 13 residues. The germline V gene has CDR1 SGHTA and CDR2 FQGNSA. V was shortened by 8 bases and J by 0 bases, with 8 bases between the two germline ends.

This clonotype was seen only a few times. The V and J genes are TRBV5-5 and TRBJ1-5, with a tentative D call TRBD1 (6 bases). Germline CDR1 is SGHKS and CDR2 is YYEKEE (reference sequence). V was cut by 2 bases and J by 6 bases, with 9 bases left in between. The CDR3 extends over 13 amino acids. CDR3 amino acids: CASSFTGIQPQHF. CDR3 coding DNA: TGTGCCAGCAGCTTTACAGGGATTCAGCCCCAGCATTTT.

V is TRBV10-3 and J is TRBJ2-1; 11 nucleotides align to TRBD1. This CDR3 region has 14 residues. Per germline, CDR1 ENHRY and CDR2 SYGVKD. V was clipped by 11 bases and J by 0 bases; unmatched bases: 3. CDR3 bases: TGTGCCGCGGGGACAGGGGGCTCCTACAATGAGCAGTTCTTC. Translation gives CAAGTGGSYNEQFF.

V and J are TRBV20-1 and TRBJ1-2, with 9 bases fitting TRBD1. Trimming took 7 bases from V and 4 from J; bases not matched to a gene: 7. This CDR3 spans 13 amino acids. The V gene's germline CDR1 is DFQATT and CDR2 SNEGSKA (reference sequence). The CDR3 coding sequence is TGCAGTGGTACGACAGGGGGTGGCTATGGCTACACCTTC. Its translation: CSGTTGGGYGYTF.

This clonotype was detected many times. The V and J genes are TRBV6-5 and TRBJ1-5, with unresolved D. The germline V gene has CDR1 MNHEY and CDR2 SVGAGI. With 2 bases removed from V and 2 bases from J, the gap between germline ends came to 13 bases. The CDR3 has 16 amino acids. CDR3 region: CASSYRKGWGNQPQHF. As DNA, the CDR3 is TGTGCCAGCAGTTACCGTAAGGGTTGGGGCAATCAGCCCCAGCATTTT.

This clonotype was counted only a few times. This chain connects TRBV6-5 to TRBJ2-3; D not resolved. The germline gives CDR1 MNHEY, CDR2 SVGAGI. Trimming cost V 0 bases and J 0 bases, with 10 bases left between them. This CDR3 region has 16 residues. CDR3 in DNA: TGTGCCAGCAGTTACTCCGTGCAGAGGAGCACAGATACGCAGTATTTT. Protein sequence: CASSYSVQRSTDTQYF.

The CDR3 bases are TGTGCCAGCAGCTTACCCACAGGGGATGGCTACACCTTC. It translates to CASSLPTGDGYTF. The chain uses TRBV7-2 and TRBJ1-2; 7 bases match TRBD1. Germline V CDR1 and CDR2: SGHTA, FQGNSA. There are 13 residues in the CDR3. V was pared by 2 bases and J by 6 bases, with 3 bases of the junction left unmatched.

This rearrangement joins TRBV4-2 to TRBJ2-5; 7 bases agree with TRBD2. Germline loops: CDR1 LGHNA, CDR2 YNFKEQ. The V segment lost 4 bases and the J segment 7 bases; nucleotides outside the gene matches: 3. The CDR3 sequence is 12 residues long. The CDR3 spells CASSLGRGTQYF. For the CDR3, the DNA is TGTGCCAGCAGCCTGGGGAGGGGGACCCAGTACTTC.

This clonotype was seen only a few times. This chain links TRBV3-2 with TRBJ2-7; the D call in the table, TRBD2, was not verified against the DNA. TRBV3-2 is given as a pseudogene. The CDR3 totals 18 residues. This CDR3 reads CASSQPDHRDLGSREQYV. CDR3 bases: TGTGCCAGCAGCCAACCGGACCACCGGGACTTGGGTAGTCGCGAGCAGTACGTC.

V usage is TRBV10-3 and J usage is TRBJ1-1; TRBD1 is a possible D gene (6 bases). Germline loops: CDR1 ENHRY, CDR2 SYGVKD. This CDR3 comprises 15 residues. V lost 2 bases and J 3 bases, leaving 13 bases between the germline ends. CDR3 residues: CAISELGGRDTEAFF. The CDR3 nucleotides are TGTGCCATCAGTGAGCTGGGGGGCCGCGACACTGAAGCTTTCTTT.

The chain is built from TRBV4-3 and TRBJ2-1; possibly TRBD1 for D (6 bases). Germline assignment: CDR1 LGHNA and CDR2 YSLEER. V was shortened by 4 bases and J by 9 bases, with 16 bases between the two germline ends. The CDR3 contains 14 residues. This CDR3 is CASSRDRQAAEQFF. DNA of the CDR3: TGCGCCAGCAGCCGCGACCGACAGGCGGCTGAGCAGTTCTTC.

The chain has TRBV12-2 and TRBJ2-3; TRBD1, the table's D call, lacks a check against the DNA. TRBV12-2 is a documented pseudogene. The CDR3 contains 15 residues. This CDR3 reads CASRHRTGGTDTQYF. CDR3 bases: TGTGCAAGTCGCCACCGGACAGGGGGAACAGATACGCAGTATTTT.

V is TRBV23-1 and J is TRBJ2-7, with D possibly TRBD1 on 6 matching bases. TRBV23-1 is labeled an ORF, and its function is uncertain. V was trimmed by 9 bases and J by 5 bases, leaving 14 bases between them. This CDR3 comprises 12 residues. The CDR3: CARGTGIHEQYV. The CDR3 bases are TGCGCCAGAGGTACAGGGATCCACGAGCAGTACGTC.

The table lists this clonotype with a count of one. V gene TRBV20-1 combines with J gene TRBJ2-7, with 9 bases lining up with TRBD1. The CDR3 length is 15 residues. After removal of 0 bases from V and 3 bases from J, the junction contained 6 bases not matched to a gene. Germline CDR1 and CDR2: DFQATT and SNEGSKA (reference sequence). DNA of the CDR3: TGCAGTGCTAGAGATGCGAGGACAGGGGTCTACGAGCAGTACTTC. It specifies CSARDARTGVYEQYF.

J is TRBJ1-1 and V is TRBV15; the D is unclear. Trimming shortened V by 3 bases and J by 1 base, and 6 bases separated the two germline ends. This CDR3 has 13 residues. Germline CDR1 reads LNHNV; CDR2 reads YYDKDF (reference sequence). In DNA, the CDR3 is TGTGCCACCAGCAGCCTGGGGAACACTGAAGCTTTCTTT. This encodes CATSSLGNTEAFF. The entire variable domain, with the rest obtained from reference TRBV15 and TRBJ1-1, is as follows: DAMVIQNPRYQVTQFGKPVTLSCSQTLNHNVMYWYQQKSSQAPKLLFHYYDKDFNNEADTPDNFQSRRPNTSFCFLDIRSPGLGDTAMYLCATSSLGNTEAFFGQGTRLTVV.

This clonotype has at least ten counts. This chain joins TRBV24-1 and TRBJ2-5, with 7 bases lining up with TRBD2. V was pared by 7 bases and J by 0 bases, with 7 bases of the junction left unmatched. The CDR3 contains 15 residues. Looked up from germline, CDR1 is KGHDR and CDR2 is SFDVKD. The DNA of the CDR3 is TGTGCCACCAGCGCCCTTCTAGCGGACCAAGAGACCCAGTACTTC. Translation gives CATSALLADQETQYF.

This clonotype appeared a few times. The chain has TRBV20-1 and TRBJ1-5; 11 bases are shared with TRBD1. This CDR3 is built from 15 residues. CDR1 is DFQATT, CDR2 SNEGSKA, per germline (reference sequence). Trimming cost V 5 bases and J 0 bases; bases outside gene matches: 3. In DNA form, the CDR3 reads TGCAGTGCTGGACAGGGGGCCCATAGCAATCAGCCCCAGCATTTT. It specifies CSAGQGAHSNQPQHF.

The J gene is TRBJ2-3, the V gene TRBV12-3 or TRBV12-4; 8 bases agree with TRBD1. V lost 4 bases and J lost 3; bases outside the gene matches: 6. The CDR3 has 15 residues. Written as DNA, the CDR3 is TGTGCCAGCAGTTCCCAGGGGGCATGGACAGATACGCAGTATTTT. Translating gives CASSSQGAWTDTQYF.